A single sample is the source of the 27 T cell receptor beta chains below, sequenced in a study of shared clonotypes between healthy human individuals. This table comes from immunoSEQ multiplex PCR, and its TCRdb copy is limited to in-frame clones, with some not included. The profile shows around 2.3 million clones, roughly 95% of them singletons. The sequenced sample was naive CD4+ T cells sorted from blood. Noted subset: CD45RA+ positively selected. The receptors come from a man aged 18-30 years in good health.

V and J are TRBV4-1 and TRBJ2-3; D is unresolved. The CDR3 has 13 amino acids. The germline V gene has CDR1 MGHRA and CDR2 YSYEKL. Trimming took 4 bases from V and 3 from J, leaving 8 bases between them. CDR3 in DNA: TGCGCCAGCAGCCTACTTGGTACAGATACGCAGTATTTT. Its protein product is CASSLLGTDTQYF.

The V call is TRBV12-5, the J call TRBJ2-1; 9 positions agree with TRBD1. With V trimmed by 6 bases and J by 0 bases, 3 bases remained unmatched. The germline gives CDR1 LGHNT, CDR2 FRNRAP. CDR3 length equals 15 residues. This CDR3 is CASGQGQGSYNEQFF. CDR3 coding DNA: TGTGCTAGTGGCCAGGGACAGGGCTCCTACAATGAGCAGTTCTTC.

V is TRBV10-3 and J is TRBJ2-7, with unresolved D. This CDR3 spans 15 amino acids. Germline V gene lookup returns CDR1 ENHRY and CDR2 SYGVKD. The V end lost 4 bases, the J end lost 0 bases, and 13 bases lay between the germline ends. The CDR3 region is CAISGRLISSYEQYF. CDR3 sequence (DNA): TGTGCCATCAGTGGCCGTCTGATCAGCTCCTACGAGCAGTACTTC.

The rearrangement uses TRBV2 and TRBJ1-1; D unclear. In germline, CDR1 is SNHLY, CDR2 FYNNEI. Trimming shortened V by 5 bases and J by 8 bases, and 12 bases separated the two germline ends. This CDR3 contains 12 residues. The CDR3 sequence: CASSPAGGEAFF. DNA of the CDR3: TGTGCCAGCAGTCCAGCGGGAGGCGAAGCTTTCTTT.

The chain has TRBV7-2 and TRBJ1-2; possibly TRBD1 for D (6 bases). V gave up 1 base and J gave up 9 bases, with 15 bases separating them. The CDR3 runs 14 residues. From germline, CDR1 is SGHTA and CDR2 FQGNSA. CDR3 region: CASSLGAGDRSYTF. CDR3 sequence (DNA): TGTGCCAGCAGCTTAGGTGCAGGGGATAGGAGCTACACCTTC. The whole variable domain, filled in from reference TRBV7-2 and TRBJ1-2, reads GAGVSQSPSNKVTEKGKDVELRCDPISGHTALYWYRQSLGQGLEFLIYFQGNSAPDKSGLPSDRFSAERTGGSVSTLTIQRTQQEDSAVYLCASSLGAGDRSYTFGSGTRLTVV.

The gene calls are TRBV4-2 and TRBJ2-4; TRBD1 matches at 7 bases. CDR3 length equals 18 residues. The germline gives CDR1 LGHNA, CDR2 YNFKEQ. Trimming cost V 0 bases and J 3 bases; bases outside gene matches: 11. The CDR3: CASSQDSVGQGVKNIQYF. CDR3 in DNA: TGTGCCAGCAGCCAAGATTCGGTGGGGCAGGGGGTCAAAAACATTCAGTACTTC.

In nucleotides, the CDR3 is TGTGCCAGCAGCAGGGGGAGTTCTAACTATGGCTACACCTTC. It specifies CASSRGSSNYGYTF. V gene TRBV11-2 combines with J gene TRBJ1-2; TRBD1 is a possible D gene (6 bases). Trimming took 5 bases from V and 0 from J, leaving 10 bases between them. The CDR3 has 14 amino acids. Germline V CDR1 and CDR2: SGHAT, FQNNGV.

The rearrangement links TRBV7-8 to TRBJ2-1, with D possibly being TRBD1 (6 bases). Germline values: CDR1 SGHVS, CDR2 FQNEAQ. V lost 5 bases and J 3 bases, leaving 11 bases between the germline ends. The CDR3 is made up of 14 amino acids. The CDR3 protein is CASSADRIYNEQFF. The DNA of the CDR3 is TGTGCCAGCAGCGCCGACAGGATCTACAATGAGCAGTTCTTC.

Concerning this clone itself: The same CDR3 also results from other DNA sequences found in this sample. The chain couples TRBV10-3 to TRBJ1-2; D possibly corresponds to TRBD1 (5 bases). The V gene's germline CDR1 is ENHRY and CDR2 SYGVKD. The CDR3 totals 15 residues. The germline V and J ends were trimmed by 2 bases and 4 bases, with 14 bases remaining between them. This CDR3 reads CAISEGTGLGYGYTF. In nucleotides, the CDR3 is TGTGCCATCAGTGAGGGGACTGGCCTAGGCTATGGCTACACCTTC.

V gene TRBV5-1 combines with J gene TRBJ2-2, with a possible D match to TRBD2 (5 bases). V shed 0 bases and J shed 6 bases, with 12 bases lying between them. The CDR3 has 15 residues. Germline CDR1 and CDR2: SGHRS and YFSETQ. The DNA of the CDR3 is TGCGCCAGCAGCTTGGAACTCGGGGTCGCCGGGGAGCTGTTTTTT. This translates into CASSLELGVAGELFF.

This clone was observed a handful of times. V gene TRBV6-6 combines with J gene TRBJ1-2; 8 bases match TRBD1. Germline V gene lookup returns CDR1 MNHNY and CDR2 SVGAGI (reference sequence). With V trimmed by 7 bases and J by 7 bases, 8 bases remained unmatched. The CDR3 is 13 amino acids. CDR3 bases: TGTGCCAGCATGCGGGTCGGACAGGGTGGCTACACCTTC. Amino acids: CASMRVGQGGYTF.

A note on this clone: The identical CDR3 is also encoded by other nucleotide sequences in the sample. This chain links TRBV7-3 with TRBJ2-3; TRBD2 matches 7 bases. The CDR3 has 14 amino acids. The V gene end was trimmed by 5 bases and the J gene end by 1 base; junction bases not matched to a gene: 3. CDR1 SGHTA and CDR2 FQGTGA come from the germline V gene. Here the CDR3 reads CASSLSGGTDTQYF. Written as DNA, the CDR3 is TGTGCCAGCAGCCTGAGCGGGGGCACAGATACGCAGTATTTT.

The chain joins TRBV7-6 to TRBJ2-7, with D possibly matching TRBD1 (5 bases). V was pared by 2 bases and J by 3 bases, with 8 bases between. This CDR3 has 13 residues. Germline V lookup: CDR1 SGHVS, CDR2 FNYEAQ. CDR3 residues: CASSLTQGYEQYF. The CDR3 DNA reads TGTGCCAGCAGCTTAACGCAGGGCTACGAGCAGTACTTC.

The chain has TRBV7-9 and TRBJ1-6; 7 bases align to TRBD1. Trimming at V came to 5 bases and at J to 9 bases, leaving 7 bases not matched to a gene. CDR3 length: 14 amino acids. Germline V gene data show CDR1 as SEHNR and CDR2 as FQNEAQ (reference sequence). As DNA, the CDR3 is TGTGCCAGCAGCCGACAGGGTGACGGTTCACCCCTCCACTTT. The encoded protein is CASSRQGDGSPLHF.

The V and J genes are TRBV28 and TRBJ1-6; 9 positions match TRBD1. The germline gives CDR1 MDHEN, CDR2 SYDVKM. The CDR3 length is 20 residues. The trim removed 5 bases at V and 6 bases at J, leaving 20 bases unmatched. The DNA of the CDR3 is TGTGCCAGCAGTCCCCCTGGAGGGACAGGGACGTGGAGGTCTAATTCACCCCTCCACTTT. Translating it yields CASSPPGGTGTWRSNSPLHF.

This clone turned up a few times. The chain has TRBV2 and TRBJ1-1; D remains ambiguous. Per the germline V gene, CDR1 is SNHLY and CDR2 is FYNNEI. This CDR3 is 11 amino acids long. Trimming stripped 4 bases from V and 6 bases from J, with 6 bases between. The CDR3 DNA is TGTGCCAGCAGTGGTTCATCTGAAGCTTTCTTT. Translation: CASSGSSEAFF.

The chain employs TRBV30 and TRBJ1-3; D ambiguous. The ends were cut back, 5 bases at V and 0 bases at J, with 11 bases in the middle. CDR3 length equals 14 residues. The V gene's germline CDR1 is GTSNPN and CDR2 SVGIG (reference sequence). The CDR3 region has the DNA TGTGCCTGGTCGGACGGTCTCTCTGGAAACACCATATATTTT. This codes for CAWSDGLSGNTIYF. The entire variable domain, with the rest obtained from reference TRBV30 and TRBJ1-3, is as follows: SQTIHQWPATLVQPVGSPLSLECTVEGTSNPNLYWYRQAAGRGLQLLFYSVGIGQISSEVPQNLSASRPQDRQFILSSKKLLLSDSGFYLCAWSDGLSGNTIYFGEGSWLTVV.

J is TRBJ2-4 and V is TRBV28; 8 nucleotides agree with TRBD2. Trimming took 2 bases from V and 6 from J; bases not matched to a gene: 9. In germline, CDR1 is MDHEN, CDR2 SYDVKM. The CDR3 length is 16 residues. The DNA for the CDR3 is TGTGCCAGCAGTTTAATTAGCGGGGATCATAGAAACATTCAGTACTTC. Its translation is CASSLISGDHRNIQYF.

The CDR3 DNA follows: TGTGCCAGCAGGGGGGAGAAGTCAAAGAATCAGCCCCAGCATTTT. Translation: CASRGEKSKNQPQHF. The J gene is TRBJ1-5, the V gene TRBV2, with D perhaps TRBD1 (5 bases). Germline loops: CDR1 SNHLY, CDR2 FYNNEI. Between the trimmed V and J ends, which lost 6 bases and 4 bases, there was a span of 16 bases. This CDR3 comprises 15 residues.

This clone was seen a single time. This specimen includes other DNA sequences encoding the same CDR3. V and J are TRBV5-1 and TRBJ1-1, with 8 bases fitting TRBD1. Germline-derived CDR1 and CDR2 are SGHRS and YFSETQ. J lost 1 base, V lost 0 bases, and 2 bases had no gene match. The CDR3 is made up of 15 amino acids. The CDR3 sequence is CASSLDGTGNTEAFF. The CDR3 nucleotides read TGCGCCAGCAGCTTGGATGGGACAGGGAACACTGAAGCTTTCTTT.

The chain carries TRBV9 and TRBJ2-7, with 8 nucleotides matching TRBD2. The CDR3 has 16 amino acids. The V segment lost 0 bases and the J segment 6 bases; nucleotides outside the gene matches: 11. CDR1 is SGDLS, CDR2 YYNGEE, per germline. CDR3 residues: CASSVDKSGGFFEQYF. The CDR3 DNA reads TGTGCCAGCAGCGTAGACAAAAGCGGGGGCTTCTTCGAGCAGTACTTC.

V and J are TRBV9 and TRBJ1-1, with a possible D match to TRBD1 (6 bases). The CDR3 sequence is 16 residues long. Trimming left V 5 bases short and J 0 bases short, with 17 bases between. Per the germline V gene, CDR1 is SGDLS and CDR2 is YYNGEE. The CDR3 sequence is CASSELRTVLNTEAFF. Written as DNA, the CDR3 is TGTGCCAGCAGTGAACTACGGACAGTCTTGAACACTGAAGCTTTCTTT. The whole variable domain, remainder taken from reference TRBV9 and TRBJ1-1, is DSGVTQTPKHLITATGQRVTLRCSPRSGDLSVYWYQQSLDQGLQFLIQYYNGEERAKGNILERFSAQQFPDLHSELNLSSLELGDSALYFCASSELRTVLNTEAFFGQGTRLTVV.

The CDR3 spells CASRREDNEQYF. Written as DNA, the CDR3 is TGCGCCAGCAGGCGTGAGGATAACGAGCAGTACTTC. The chain couples TRBV5-1 to TRBJ2-7; D is ambiguous. The germline gives CDR1 SGHRS, CDR2 YFSETQ. With 5 bases removed from V and 5 bases from J, the gap between germline ends came to 11 bases. The CDR3 is 12 amino acids.

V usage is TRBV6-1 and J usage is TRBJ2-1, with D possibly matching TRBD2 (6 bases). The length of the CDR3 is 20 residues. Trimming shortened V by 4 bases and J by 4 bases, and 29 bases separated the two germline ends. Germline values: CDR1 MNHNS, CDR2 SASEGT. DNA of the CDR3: TGTGCCAGCAGTGTCACTTACCAGCTCGGGAGAGGCGGGAAATACAATGAGCAGTTCTTC. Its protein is CASSVTYQLGRGGKYNEQFF.

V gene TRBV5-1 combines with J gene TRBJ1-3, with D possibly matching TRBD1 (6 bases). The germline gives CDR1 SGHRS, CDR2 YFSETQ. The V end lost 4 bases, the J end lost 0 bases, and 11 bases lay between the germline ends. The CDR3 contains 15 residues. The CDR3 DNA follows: TGCGCCAGCAGCGGGGACACCACCTCTGGAAACACCATATATTTT. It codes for CASSGDTTSGNTIYF.

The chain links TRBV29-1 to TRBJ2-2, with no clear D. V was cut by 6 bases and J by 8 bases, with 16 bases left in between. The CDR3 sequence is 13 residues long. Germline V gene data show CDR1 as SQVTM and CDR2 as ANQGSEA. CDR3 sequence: CSVAYTWRGELFF. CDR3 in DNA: TGCAGCGTCGCCTACACCTGGCGGGGGGAGCTGTTTTTT.

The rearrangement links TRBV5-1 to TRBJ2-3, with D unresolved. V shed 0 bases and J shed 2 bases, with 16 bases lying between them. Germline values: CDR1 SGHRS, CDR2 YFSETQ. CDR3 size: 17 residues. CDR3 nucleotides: TGCGCCAGCAGCTTGGCCGGCGGCAGCGCGGTCACAGATACGCAGTATTTT. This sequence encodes CASSLAGGSAVTDTQYF.